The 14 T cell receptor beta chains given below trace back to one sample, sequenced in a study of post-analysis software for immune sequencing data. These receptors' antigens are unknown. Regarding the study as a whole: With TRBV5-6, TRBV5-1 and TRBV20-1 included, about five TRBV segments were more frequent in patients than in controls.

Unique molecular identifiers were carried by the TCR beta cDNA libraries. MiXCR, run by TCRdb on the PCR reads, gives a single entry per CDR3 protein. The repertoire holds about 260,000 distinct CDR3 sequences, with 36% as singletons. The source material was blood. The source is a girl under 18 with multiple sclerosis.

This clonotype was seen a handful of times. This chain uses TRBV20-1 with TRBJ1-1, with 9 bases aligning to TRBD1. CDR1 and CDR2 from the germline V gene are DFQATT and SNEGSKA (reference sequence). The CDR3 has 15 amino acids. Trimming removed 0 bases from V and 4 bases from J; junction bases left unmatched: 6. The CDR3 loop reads CSARERTGVGTEAFF. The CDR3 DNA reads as TGCAGTGCTAGAGAAAGGACAGGGGTTGGCACTGAAGCTTTCTTT.

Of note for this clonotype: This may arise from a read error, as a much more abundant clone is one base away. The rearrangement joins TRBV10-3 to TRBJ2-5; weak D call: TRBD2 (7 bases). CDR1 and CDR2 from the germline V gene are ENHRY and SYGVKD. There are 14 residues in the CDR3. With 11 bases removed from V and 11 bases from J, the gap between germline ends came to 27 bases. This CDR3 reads CAAGGGGRYNEQYF. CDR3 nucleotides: TGTGCCGCCGGGGGCGGGGGCCGATACAATGAGCAGTACTTC.

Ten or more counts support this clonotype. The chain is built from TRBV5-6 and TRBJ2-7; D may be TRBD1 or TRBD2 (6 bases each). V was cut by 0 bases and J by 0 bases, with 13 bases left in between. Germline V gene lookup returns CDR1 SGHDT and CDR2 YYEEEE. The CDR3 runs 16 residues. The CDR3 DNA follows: TGTGCCAGCAGCTTGGAGGGGGGTCCCTACTCCTACGAGCAGTACTTC. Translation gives CASSLEGGPYSYEQYF. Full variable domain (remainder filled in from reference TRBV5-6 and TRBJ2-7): DAGVTQSPTHLIKTRGQQVTLRCSPKSGHDTVSWYQQALGQGPQFIFQYYEEEERQRGNFPDRFSGHQFPNYSSELNVNALLLGDSALYLCASSLEGGPYSYEQYFGPGTRLTVT.

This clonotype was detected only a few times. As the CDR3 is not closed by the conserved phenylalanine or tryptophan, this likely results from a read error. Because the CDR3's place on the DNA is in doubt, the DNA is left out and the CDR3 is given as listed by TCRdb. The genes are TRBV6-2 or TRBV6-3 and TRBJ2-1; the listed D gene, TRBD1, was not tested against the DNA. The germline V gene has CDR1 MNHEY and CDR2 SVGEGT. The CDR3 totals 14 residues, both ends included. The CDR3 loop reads CASSRTGRYNERFC.

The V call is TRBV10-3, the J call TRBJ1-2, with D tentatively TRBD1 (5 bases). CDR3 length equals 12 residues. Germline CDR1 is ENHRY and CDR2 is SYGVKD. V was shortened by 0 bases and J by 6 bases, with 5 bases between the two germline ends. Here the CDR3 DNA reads TGTGCCATCAGTGAGTCAGGGGATGGCTACACCTTC. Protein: CAISESGDGYTF.

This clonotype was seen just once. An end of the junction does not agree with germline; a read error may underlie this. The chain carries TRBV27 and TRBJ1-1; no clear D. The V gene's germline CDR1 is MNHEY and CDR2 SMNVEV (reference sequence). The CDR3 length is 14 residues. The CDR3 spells CASRGKWLNTGAFF. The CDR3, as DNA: TGTGCCAGCAGGGGGAAATGGTTGAACACTGGAGCTTTCTTT.

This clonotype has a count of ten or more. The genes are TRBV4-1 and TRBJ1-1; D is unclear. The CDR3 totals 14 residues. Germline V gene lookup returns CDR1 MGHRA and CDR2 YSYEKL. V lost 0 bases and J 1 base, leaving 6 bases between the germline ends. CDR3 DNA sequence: TGCGCCAGCAGCCAAGAGGCGGGGAACACTGAAGCTTTCTTT. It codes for CASSQEAGNTEAFF.

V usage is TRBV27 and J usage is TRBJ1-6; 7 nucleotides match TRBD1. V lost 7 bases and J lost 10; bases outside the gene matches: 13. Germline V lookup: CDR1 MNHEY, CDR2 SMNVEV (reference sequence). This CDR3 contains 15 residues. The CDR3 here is CASTPKPTGISPLHF. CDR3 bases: TGTGCCAGCACTCCGAAGCCGACAGGGATCTCACCCCTCCACTTT.

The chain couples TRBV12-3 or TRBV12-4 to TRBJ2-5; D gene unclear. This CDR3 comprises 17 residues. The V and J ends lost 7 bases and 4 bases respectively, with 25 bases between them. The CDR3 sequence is CASTFSGQSAVGETQYF. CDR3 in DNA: TGTGCCAGCACCTTTTCGGGCCAGTCCGCAGTAGGAGAGACCCAGTACTTC.

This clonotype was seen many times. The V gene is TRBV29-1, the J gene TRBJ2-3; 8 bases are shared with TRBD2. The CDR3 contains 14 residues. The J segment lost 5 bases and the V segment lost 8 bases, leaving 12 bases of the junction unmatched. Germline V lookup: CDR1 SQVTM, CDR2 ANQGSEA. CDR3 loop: CSSTAGGGRDTQYF. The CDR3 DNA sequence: TGCAGCTCCACAGCCGGGGGGGGGAGAGATACGCAGTATTTT.

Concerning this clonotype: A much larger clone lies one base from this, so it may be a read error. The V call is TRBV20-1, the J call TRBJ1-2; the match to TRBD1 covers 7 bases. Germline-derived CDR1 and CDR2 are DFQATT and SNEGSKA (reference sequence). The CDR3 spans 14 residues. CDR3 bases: TGCAGTGCTAGAGATCAGCAGGGGGACTATGGCAACACCTTC. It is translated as CSARDQQGDYGNTF.

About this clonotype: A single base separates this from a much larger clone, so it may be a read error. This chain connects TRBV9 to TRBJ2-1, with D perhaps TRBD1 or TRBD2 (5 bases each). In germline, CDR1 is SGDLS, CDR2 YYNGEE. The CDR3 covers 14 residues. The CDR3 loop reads CASNPGPSHNEQFF. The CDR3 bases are TGTGCCTCGAATCCGGGGCCCTCCCACAATGAGCAGTTCTTC.

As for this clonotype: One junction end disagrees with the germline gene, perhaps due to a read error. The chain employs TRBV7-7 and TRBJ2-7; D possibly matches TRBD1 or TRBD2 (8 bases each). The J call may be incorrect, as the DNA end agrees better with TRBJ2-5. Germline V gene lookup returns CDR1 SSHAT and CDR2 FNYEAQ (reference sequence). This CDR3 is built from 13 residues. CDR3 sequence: CASSGGQAETQYF. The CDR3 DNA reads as TGTGCTAGCAGCGGGGGACAGGCAGAGACCCAGTACTTC.

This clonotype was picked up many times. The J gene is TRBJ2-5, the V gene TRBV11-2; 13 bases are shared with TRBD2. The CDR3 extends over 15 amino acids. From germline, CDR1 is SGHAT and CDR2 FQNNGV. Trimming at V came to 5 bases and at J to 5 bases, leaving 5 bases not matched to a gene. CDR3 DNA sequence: TGTGCCAGCAGCGATGGGACTAGCGGGGCGGAGACCCAGTACTTC. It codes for CASSDGTSGAETQYF.